The source of this T cell receptor (beta chain) is a study of T-cell memory formation after mild COVID-19. The germline CDR1 and CDR2 sequences are SGHRS and YFSETQ. The CDR3 runs 11 residues. V was shortened by 7 bases and J by 3 bases, with 7 bases between the two germline ends. UMIs and sample barcodes were carried by the TCR alpha and TCR beta cDNA libraries that 5'RACE produced using constant-segment primers. TCRdb processed the 5' RACE reads anew with MiXCR; each CDR3 protein has one entry. The table has fewer than 250,000 distinct CDR3 sequences, about 27% seen once. The sequence was obtained from an adult woman who had mild COVID-19 (a few samples of this study predate the infection). Cell type and time point are not known. This chain links TRBV5-1 with TRBJ2-5; D is tentatively TRBD1 or TRBD2 (5 bases each). Sequencing was carried out using PBMCs or a T cell subset sorted from them (not recorded which). The CDR3 region is CASGTEETQYF. CDR3 sequence (DNA): TGCGCCAGCGGGACGGAAGAGACCCAGTACTTC.